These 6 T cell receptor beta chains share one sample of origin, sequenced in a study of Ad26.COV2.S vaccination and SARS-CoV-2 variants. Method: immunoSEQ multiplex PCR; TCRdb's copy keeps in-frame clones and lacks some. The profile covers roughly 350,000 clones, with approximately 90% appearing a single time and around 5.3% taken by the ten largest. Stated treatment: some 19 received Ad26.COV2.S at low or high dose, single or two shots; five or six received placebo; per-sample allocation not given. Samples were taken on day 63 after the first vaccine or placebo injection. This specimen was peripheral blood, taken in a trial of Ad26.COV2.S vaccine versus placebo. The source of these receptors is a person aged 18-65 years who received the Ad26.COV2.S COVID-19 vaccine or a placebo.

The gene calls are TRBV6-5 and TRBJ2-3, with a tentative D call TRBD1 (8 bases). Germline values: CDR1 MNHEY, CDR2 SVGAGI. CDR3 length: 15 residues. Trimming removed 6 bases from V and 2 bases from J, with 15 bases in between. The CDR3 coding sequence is TGTGCCAGCAGCGGACAGGGACTAAACACAGATACGCAGTATTTT. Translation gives CASSGQGLNTDTQYF.

In DNA, the CDR3 is TGTGCCAGCAGCTCCGGACTAGCGGGGGGGCTTAAGGAGACCCAGTACTTC. Its protein product is CASSSGLAGGLKETQYF. The gene calls are TRBV13 and TRBJ2-5; 15 bases are a match to TRBD2. The CDR3 extends over 17 amino acids. V was pared by 4 bases and J by 5 bases, with 8 bases of the junction left unmatched. Germline V gene data show CDR1 as PRHDT and CDR2 as FYEKMQ (reference sequence).

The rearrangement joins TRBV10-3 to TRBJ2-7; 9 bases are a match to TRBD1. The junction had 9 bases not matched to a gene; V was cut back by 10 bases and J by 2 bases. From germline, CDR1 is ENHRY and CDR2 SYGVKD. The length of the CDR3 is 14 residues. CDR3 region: CATGDRANPYEQYF. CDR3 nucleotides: TGTGCCACGGGGGACAGGGCGAATCCCTACGAGCAGTACTTC.

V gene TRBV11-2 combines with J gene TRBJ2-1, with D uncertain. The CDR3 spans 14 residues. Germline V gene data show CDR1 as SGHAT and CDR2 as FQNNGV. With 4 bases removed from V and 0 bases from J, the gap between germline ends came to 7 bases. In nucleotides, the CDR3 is TGTGCCAGCAGCTGGGATAACTCCTACAATGAGCAGTTCTTC. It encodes CASSWDNSYNEQFF. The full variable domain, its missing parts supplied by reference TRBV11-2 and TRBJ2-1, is EAGVAQSPRYKIIEKRQSVAFWCNPISGHATLYWYQQILGQGPKLLIQFQNNGVVDDSQLPKDRFSAERLKGVDSTLKIQPAKLEDSAVYLCASSWDNSYNEQFFGPGTRLTVL.

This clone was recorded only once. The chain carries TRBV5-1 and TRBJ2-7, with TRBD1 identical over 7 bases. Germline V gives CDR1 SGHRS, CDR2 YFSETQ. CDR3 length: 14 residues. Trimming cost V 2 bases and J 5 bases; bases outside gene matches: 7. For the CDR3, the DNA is TGCGCCAGCAGCTTACTCCAGGGGGTGGACGAGCAGTACTTC. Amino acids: CASSLLQGVDEQYF.

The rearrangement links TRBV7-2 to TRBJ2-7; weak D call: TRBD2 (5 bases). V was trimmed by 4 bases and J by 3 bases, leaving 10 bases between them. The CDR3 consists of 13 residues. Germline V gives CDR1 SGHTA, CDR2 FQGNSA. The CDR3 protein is CASSSRVDYEQYF. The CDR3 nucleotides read TGTGCCAGCAGCTCGCGGGTAGACTACGAGCAGTACTTC.